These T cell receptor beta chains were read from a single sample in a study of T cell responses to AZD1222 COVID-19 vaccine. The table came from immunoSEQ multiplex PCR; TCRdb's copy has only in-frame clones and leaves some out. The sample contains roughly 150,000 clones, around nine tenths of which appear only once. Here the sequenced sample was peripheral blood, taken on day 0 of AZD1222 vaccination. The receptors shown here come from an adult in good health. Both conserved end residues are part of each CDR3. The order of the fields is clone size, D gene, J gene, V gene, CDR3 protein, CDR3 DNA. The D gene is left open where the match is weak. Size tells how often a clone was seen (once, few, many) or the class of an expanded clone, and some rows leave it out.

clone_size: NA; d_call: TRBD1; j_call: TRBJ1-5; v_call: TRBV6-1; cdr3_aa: CASSERQGGQPQHF; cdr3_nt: TGTGCCAGCAGTGAGAGACAGGGAGGACAGCCCCAGCATTTT
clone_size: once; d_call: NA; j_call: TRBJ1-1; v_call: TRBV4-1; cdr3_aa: CASSLGGGNTEAFF; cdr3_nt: TGCGCCAGCAGCCTGGGGGGTGGGAACACTGAAGCTTTCTTT
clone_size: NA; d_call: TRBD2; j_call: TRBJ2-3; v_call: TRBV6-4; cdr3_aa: CASSDSSGGSSDTQYF; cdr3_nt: TGTGCCAGCAGTGACTCGAGCGGGGGGTCATCAGATACGCAGTATTTT
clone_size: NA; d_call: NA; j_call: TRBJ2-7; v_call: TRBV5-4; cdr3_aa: CASSLESNYEQYF; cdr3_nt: TGTGCCAGCAGCTTGGAAAGTAACTACGAGCAGTACTTC
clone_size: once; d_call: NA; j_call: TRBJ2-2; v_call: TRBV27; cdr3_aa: CASSSQTGNTGELFF; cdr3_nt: TGTGCCAGCAGTTCTCAGACCGGAAACACCGGGGAGCTGTTTTTT
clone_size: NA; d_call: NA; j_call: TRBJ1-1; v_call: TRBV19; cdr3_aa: CASSRGHLNTEAFF; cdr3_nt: TGTGCCAGTAGTCGGGGGCACCTTAACACTGAAGCTTTCTTT
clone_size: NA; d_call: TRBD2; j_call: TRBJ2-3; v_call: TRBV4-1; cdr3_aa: CASSQVLGSGRTHTQYF; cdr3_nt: TGCGCCAGCAGCCAAGTCCTGGGAAGCGGGAGGACCCATACGCAGTATTTT
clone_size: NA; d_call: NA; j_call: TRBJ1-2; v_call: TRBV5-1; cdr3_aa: CASSLAQGSNGYTF; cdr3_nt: TGCGCCAGCAGCTTGGCCCAGGGCAGTAATGGCTACACCTTC
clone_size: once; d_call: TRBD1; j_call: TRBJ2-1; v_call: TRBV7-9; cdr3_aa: CASSSRGQIYNEQFF; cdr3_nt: TGTGCCAGCAGCTCTAGGGGACAGATATACAATGAGCAGTTCTTC
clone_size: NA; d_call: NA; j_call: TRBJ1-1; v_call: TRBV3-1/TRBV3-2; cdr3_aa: CASSPGTTWTGAFF; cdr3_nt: TGTGCCAGCAGCCCGGGGACAACCTGGACGGGAGCTTTCTTT
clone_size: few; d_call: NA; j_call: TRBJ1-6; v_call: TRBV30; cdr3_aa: CAWSVSSPLHF; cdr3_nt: TGTGCCTGGAGTGTGAGTTCACCCCTCCACTTT
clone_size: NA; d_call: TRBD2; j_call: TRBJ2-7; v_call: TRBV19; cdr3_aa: CASSPGLAGLAYEQYF; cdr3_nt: TGTGCCAGTAGTCCGGGACTAGCGGGACTAGCCTACGAGCAGTACTTC
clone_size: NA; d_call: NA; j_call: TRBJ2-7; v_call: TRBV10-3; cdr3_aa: CAIRTQGGGSYEQYF; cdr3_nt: TGTGCCATCAGAACCCAGGGAGGCGGCTCCTACGAGCAGTACTTC
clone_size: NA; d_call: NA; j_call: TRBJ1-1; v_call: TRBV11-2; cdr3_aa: CASSRGVNTEAFF; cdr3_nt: TGTGCCAGCAGCCGGGGGGTAAACACTGAAGCTTTCTTT
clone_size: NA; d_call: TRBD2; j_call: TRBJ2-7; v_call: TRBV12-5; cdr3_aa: CASGFTSGNSYEQYF; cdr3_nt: TGTGCTAGTGGTTTCACTAGCGGGAACTCCTACGAGCAGTACTTC
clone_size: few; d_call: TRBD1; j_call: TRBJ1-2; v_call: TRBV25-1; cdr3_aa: CASSGKGTGKSGYGYTF; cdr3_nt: TGTGCCAGCAGTGGAAAAGGGACAGGGAAATCCGGATATGGCTACACCTTC
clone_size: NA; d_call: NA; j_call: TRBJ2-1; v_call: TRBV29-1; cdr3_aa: CSVEGGPPSSSYNEQFF; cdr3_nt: TGCAGCGTTGAGGGGGGGCCCCCGTCCTCCTCCTACAATGAGCAGTTCTTC
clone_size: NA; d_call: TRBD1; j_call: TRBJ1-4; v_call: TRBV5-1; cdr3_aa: CASSDGQGAFEKLFF; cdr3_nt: TGCGCCAGCAGCGACGGACAGGGGGCATTTGAAAAACTGTTTTTT
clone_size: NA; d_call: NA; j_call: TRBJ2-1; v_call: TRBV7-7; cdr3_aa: CASSLATAGEQFF; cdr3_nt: TGTGCTAGCAGCTTAGCGACCGCGGGTGAGCAGTTCTTC
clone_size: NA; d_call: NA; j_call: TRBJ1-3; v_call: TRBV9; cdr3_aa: CASSARLGVSGNTIYF; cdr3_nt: TGTGCCAGCAGCGCACGACTGGGGGTGTCTGGAAACACCATATATTTT
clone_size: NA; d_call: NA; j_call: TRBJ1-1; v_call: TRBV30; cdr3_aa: CACLTVYMNTEAFF; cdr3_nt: TGTGCCTGTTTGACCGTTTACATGAACACTGAAGCTTTCTTT
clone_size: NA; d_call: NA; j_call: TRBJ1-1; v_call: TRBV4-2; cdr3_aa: CASSHYRGTEAFF; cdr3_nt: TGTGCCAGCAGCCACTATAGGGGCACTGAAGCTTTCTTT
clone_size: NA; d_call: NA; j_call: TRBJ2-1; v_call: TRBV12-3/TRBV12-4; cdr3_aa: CASSYLIEQFF; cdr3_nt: TGTGCCAGCAGTTATCTTATTGAGCAGTTCTTC
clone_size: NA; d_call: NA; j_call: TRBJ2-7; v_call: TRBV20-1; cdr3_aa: CSAKFGYEQYF; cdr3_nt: TGCAGTGCTAAGTTTGGGTACGAGCAGTACTTC
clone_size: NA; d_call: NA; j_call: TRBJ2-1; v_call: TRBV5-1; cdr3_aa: CASSSVGDPEDEQFF; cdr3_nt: TGCGCCAGCAGCTCGGTGGGAGACCCTGAGGATGAGCAGTTCTTC
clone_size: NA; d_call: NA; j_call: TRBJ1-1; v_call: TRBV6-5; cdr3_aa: CASSYPGTGAFF; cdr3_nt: TGTGCCAGCAGTTACCCCGGGACCGGGGCTTTCTTT
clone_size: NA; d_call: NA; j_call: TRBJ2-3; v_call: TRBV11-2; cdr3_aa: CASSLTTDTQYF; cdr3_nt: TGTGCCAGCAGCTTAACCACAGATACGCAGTATTTT
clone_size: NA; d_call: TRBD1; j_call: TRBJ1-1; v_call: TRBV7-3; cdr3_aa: CASSLTGKTGGNTEAFF; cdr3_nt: TGTGCCAGCAGCTTAACGGGGAAGACAGGGGGTAACACTGAAGCTTTCTTT
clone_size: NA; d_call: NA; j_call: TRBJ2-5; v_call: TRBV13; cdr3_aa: CASSLKGASYQETQYF; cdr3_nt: TGTGCCAGCAGCTTAAAAGGGGCTTCGTACCAAGAGACCCAGTACTTC
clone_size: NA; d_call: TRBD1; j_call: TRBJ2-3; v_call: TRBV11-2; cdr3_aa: CASSLEGQNTDTQYF; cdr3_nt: TGTGCCAGCAGCTTAGAGGGACAGAACACAGATACGCAGTATTTT
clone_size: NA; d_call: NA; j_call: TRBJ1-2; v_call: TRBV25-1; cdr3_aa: CASSPLTGTGYTF; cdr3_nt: TGTGCCAGCAGTCCTCTAACCGGGACAGGCTACACCTTC
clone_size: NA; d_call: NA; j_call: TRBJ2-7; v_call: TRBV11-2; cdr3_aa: CASSLDGRGVGGYEQYF; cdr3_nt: TGTGCCAGCAGCTTAGATGGGCGGGGTGTGGGAGGCTACGAGCAGTACTTC